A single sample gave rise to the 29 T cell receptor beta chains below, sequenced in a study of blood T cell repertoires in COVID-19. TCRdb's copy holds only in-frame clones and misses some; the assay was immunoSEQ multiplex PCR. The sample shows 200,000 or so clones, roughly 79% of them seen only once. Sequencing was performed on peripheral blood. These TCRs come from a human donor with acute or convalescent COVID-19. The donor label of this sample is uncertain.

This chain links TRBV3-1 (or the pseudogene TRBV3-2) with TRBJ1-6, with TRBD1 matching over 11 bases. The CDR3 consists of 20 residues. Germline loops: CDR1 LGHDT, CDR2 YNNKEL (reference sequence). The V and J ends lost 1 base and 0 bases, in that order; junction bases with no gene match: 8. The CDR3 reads CASSQGDGTGGSSYNSPLHF. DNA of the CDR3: TGTGCCAGCAGCCAAGGCGATGGGACAGGGGGTTCCTCCTATAATTCACCCCTCCACTTT.

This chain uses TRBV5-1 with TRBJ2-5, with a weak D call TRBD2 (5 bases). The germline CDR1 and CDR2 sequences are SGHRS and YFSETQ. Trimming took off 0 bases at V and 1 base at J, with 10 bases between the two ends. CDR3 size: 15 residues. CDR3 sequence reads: CASSLGYGIQETQYF. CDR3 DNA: TGCGCCAGCAGCTTGGGGTACGGGATCCAAGAGACCCAGTACTTC.

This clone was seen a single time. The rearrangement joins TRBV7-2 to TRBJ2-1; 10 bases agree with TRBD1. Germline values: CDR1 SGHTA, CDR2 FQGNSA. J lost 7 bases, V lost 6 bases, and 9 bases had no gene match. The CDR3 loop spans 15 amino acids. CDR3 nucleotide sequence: TGTGCCAGCAGACCCGACAGGGGGCGCATAAATGAGCAGTTCTTC. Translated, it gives CASRPDRGRINEQFF.

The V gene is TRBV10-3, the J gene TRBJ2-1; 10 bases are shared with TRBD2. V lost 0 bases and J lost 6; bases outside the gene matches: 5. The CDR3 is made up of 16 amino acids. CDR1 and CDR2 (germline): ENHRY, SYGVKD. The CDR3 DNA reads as TGTGCCATCAGTGAGTCAGGAGCGGGAGGGCCCAATGAGCAGTTCTTC. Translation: CAISESGAGGPNEQFF.

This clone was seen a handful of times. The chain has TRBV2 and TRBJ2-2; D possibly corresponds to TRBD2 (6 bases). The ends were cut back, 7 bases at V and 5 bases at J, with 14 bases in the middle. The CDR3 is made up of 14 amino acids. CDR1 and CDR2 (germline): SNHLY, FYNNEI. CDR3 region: CASTSEGPTGELFF. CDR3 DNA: TGTGCCAGCACTTCGGAGGGCCCGACCGGGGAGCTGTTTTTT.

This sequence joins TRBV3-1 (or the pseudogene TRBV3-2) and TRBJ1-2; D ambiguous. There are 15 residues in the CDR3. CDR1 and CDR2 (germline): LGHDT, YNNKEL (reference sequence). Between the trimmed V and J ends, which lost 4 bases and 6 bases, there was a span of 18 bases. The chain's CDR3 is CASSPPLTGMDGYTF. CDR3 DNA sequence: TGTGCCAGCAGCCCTCCTTTGACGGGGATGGATGGCTACACCTTC.

CDR3: CSAVTGVGYTF. The CDR3 nucleotides read TGCAGCGCTGTAACAGGGGTCGGCTACACCTTC. The chain links TRBV20-1 to TRBJ1-2; 7 bases are shared with TRBD1. The CDR3 contains 11 residues. Germline V CDR1 and CDR2: DFQATT, SNEGSKA (reference sequence).

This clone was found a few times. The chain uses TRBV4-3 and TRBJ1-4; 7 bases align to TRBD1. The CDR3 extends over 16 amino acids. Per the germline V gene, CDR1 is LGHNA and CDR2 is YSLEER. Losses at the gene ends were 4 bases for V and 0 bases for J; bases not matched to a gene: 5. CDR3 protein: CASSPTGRATNEKLFF. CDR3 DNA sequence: TGCGCCAGCAGCCCGACAGGGCGGGCAACTAATGAAAAACTGTTTTTT.

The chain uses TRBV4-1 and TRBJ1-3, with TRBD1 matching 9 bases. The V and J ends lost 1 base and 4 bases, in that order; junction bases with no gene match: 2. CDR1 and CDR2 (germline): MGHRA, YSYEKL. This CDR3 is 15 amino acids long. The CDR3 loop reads CASSQGGTGGNTIYF. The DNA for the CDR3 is TGCGCCAGCAGCCAAGGCGGGACAGGGGGAAACACCATATATTTT.

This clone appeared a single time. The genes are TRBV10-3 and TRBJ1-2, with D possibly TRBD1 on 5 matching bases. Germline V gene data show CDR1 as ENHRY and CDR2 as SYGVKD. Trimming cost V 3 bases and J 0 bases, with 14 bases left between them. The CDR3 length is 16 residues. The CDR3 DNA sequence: TGTGCCATCAGTGACAGGGTCGCGCAGGCTAACTATGGCTACACCTTC. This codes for CAISDRVAQANYGYTF.

The CDR3 region is CASSPRTGGVYTDTQYF. The CDR3 DNA reads as TGTGCCAGCAGTCCCCGGACAGGGGGGGTATACACAGATACGCAGTATTTT. The rearrangement uses TRBV6-2 or TRBV6-3 and TRBJ2-3, with 10 bases lining up with TRBD1. This CDR3 comprises 17 residues. CDR1 is MNHEY, CDR2 SVGEGT, per germline. The V and J ends lost 5 bases and 2 bases, in that order; junction bases with no gene match: 10.

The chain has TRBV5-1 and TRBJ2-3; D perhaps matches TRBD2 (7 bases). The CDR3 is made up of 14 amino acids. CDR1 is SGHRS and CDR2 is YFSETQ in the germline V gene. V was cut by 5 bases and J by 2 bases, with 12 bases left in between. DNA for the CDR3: TGCGCCAGCAGGTCGGGGGGCCCCACAGATACGCAGTATTTT. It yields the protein CASRSGGPTDTQYF.

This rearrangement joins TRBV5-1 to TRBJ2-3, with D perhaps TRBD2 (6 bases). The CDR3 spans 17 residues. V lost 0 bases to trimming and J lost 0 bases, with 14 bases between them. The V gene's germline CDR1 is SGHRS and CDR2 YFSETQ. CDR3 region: CASSLAGGYYSTDTQYF. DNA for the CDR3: TGCGCCAGCAGCTTGGCCGGGGGATATTATAGCACAGATACGCAGTATTTT. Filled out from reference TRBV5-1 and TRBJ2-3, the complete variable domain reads KAGVTQTPRYLIKTRGQQVTLSCSPISGHRSVSWYQQTPGQGLQFLFEYFSETQRNKGNFPGRFSGRQFSNSRSEMNVSTLELGDSALYLCASSLAGGYYSTDTQYFGPGTRLTVL.

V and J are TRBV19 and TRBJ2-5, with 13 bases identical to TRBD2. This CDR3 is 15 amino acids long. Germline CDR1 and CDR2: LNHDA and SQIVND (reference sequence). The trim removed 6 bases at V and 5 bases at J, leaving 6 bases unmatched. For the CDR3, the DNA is TGTGCCAGTAGCCGGACTAGCGGGAGTCGGGAGACCCAGTACTTC. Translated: CASSRTSGSRETQYF.

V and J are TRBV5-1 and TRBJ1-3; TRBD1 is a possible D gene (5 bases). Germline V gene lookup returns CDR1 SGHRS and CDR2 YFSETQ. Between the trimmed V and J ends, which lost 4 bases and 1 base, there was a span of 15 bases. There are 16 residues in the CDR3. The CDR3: CASSTSGLSSGNTIYF. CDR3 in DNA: TGCGCCAGCAGCACCTCAGGGCTCTCATCTGGAAACACCATATATTTT.

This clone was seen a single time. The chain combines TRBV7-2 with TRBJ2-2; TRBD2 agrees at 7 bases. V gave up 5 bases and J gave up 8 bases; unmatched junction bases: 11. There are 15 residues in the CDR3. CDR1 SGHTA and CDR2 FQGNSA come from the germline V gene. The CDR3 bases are TGTGCCAGCAGCGCCAACACTGGGGGGGTGGGGGAGCTGTTTTTT. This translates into CASSANTGGVGELFF.

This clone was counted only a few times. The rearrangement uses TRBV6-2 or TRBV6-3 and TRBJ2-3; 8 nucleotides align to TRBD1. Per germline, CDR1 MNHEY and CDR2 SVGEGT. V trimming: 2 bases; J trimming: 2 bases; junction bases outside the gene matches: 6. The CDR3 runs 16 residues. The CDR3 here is CASSYPTGAYTDTQYF. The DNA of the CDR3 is TGTGCCAGCAGTTACCCGACAGGGGCTTACACAGATACGCAGTATTTT.

CDR3 loop: CASSRDRLNTGELFF. The CDR3 DNA follows: TGTGCCAGCAGCAGGGACAGGCTGAACACCGGGGAGCTGTTTTTT. V usage is TRBV7-2 and J usage is TRBJ2-2, with 8 bases identical to TRBD1. CDR1 and CDR2 from the germline V gene are SGHTA and FQGNSA. The trim removed 5 bases at V and 1 base at J, leaving 3 bases unmatched. The CDR3 runs 15 residues.

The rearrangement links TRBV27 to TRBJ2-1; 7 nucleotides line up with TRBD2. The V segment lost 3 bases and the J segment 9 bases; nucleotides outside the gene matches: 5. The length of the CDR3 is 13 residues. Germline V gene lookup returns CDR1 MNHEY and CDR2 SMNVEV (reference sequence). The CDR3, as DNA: TGTGCCAGCAGTTTTGGGAGGGCCTTTGAGCAGTTCTTC. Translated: CASSFGRAFEQFF.

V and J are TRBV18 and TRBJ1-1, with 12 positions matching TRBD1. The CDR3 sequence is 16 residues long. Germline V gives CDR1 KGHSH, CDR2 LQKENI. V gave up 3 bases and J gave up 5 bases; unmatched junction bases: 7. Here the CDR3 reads CASSPGQGARGTEAFF. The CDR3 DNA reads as TGTGCCAGCTCACCGGGACAGGGGGCGCGTGGTACTGAAGCTTTCTTT.

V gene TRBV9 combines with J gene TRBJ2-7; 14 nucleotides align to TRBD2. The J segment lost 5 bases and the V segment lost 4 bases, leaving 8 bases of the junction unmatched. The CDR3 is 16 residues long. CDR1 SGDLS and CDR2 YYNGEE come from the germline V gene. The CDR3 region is CASSPRLAGGIHEQYF. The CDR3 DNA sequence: TGTGCCAGCAGCCCAAGACTAGCGGGAGGGATCCACGAGCAGTACTTC.

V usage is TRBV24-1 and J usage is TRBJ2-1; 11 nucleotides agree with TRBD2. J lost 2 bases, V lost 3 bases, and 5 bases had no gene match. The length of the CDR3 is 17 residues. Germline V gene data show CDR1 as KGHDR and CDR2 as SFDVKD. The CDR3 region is CATSDPGTSGAYNEQFF. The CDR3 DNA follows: TGTGCCACCAGTGATCCCGGGACTAGCGGAGCCTACAATGAGCAGTTCTTC.

This chain's CDR3 is CASSQLGPSTGELFF. CDR3 DNA: TGTGCCAGCAGCCAACTAGGCCCCAGCACCGGGGAGCTGTTTTTT. This chain joins TRBV3-1 (or the pseudogene TRBV3-2) and TRBJ2-2; D gene unclear. V lost 2 bases to trimming and J lost 4 bases, with 11 bases between them. CDR1 is LGHDT, CDR2 YNNKEL, per germline (reference sequence). The CDR3 is made up of 15 amino acids.

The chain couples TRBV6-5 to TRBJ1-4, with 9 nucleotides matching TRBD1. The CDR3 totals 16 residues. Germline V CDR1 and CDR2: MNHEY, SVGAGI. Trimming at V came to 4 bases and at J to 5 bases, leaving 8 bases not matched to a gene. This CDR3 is CASSSPSGTGNEKLFF. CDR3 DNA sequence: TGTGCCAGCAGTTCACCCTCCGGGACAGGGAATGAAAAACTGTTTTTT.

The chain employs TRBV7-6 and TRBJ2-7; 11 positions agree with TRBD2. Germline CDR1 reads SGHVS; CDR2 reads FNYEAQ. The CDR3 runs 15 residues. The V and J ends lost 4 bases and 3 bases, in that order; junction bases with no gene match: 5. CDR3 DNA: TGTGCCAGCAGCTCGTGGACTAGCGGGCACTACGAGCAGTACTTC. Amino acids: CASSSWTSGHYEQYF.

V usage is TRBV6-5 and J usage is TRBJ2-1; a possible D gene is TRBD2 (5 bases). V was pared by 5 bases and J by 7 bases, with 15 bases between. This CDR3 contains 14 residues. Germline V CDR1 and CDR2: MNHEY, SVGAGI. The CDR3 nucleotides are TGTGCCAGCAGTCGGCCGGGAAGGGAAAATGAGCAGTTCTTC. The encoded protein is CASSRPGRENEQFF.

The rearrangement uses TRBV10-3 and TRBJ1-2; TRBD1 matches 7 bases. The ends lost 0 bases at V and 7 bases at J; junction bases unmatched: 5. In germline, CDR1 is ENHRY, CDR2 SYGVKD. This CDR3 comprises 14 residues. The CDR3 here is CAISESAGGRGYTF. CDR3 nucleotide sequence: TGTGCCATCAGTGAGTCGGCAGGGGGACGTGGCTACACCTTC.

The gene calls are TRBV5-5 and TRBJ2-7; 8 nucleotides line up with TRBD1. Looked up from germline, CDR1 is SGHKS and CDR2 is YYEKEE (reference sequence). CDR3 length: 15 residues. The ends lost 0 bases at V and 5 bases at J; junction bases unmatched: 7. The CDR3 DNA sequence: TGTGCCAGCAGCTTGGAACAGGGGGAATGGAACGAGCAGTACTTC. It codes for CASSLEQGEWNEQYF.

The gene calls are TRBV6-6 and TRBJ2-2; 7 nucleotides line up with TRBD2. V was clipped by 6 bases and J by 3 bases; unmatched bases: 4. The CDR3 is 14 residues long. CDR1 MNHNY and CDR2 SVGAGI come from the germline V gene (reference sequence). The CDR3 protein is CASRASGYTGELFF. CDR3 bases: TGTGCCAGCAGGGCTAGCGGTTACACCGGGGAGCTGTTTTTT.